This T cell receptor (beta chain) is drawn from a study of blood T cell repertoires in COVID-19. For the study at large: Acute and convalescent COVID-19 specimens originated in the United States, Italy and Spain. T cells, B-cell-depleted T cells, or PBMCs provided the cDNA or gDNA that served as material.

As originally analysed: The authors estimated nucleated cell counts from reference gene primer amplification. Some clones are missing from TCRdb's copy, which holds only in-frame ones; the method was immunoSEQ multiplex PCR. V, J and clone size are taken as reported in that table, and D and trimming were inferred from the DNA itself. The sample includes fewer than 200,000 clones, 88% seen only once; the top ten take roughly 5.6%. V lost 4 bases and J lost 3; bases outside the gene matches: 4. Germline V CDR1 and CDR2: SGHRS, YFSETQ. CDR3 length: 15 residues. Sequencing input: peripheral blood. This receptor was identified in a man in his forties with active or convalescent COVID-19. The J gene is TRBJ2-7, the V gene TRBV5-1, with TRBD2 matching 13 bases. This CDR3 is CASSPGLAGYYEQYF. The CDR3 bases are TGCGCCAGCAGCCCGGGACTAGCGGGATACTACGAGCAGTACTTC.